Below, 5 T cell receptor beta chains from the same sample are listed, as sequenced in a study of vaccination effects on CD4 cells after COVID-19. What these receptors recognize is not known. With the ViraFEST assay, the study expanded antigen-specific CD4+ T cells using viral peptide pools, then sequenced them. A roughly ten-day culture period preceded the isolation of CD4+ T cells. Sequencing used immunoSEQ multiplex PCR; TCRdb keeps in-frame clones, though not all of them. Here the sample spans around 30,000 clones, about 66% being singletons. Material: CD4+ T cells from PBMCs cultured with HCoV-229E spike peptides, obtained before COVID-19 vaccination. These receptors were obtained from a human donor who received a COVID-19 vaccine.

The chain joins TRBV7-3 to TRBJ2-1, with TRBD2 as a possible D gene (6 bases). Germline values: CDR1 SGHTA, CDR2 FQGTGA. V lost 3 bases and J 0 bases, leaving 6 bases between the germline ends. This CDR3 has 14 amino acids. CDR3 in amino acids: CASSLGGSYNEQFF. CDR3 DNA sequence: TGTGCCAGCAGCTTGGGGGGCTCCTACAATGAGCAGTTCTTC.

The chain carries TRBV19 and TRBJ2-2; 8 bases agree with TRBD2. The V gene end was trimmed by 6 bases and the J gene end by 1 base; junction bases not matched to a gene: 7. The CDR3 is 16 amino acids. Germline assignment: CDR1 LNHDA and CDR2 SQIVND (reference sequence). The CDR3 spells CASRDSGTKNTGELFF. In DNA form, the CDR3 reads TGTGCCAGTAGAGATAGCGGGACGAAGAACACCGGGGAGCTGTTTTTT.

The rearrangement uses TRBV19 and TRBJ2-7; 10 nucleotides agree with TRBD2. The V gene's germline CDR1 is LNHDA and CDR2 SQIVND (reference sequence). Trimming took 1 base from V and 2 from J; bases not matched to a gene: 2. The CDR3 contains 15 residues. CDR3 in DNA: TGTGCCAGTAGTATAGGACTAGCGGGCACCTACGAGCAGTACTTC. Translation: CASSIGLAGTYEQYF.

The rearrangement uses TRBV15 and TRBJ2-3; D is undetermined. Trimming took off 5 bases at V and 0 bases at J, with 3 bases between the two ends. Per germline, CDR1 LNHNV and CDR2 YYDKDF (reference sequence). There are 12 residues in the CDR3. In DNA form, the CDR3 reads TGTGCCACCAGCGTAAGCACAGATACGCAGTATTTT. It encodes CATSVSTDTQYF. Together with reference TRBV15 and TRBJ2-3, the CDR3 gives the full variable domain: DAMVIQNPRYQVTQFGKPVTLSCSQTLNHNVMYWYQQKSSQAPKLLFHYYDKDFNNEADTPDNFQSRRPNTSFCFLDIRSPGLGDTAMYLCATSVSTDTQYFGPGTRLTVL.

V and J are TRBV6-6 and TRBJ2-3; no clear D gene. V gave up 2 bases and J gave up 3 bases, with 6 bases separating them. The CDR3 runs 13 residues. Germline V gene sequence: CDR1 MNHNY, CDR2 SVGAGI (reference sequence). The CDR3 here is CASSYPGTDTQYF. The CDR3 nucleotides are TGTGCCAGCAGTTACCCCGGGACAGATACGCAGTATTTT.